The T cell receptor (beta chain) under discussion was sequenced for a study of T cells in Graves' hyperthyroidism and ophthalmopathy. From RNA transcripts, TCR beta CDR3 regions were amplified. The study used the HTBI primer set for a first-round RT-PCR of the TCR CDR3. TCRdb analysed the multiplex PCR reads with MiXCR anew, one entry per CDR3 protein. This table holds 540,000 or so distinct CDR3 sequences, around a sixth found once. Patients having uncontrolled infection, another autoimmune disease, pregnancy or lactation were not included. This receptor was identified in a woman aged 30 to 39 with Graves' hyperthyroidism. The sequenced sample was blood.

The DNA for the CDR3 is TGTGCCAGCAGGGCCACTCAATACAGTGAAGCTTTCTTT. Its translation is CASRATQYSEAFF. The chain carries TRBV12-3 or TRBV12-4 and TRBJ1-1; D is unresolved. V gave up 6 bases and J gave up 7 bases, with 15 bases separating them. The CDR3 contains 13 residues.